This T cell receptor beta chain was observed in a study of T cell changes during pregnancy in multiple sclerosis. The CDR3 covers 15 residues. CDR1 and CDR2 from the germline V gene are SGHNT and YYREEE (reference sequence). Trimming removed 6 bases at V and 6 bases at J, with 19 bases between. Produced via immunoSEQ multiplex PCR; TCRdb's table is partial and in-frame only. The table shows approximately 70,000 clones, with roughly nine tenths occurring only once. This sequence was found in a female donor in good health, enrolled as a control in a pregnancy study. The chain joins TRBV5-4 to TRBJ2-1; weak D call: TRBD1 (7 bases). The source was peripheral blood, collected in the second trimester of pregnancy. The CDR3 sequence is CASTLQGGAPNEQFF. The CDR3 nucleotides are TGTGCCAGCACCCTGCAGGGGGGCGCCCCCAATGAGCAGTTCTTC. The full variable domain, with the rest looked up from reference TRBV5-4 and TRBJ2-1, is ETGVTQSPTHLIKTRGQQVTLRCSSQSGHNTVSWYQQALGQGPQFIFQYYREEENGRGNFPPRFSGLQFPNYSSELNVNALELDDSALYLCASTLQGGAPNEQFFGPGTRLTVL.